Detailed here is one T cell receptor (beta chain). No antigen is known for it. Every bit of the isolated RNA underwent reverse transcription, so sequencing read expressed TCRB transcripts. TCRdb keeps only in-frame clones here, not all; method: immunoSEQ multiplex PCR. The sample includes about 700,000 clones, about an eighth of them seen just once. This CDR3 spans 10 amino acids. CDR1 SEHNR and CDR2 FQNEAQ come from the germline V gene (reference sequence). With 8 bases removed from V and 5 bases from J, the gap between germline ends came to 7 bases. The data were obtained in a study of beta chain features in type 1 diabetes. Study results and limitations: Type 1 diabetes patients had moderately but significantly shorter TCRB CDR3s in all four CD4+ subsets.

Once sorted, every population was more than 95% pure. The clonotype comes from a man aged 18-30 years with type 1 diabetes. The chain combines TRBV7-9 with TRBJ2-7, with D perhaps matching TRBD2 (5 bases). Sequenced sample: naive CD4+ T cells from blood. The CDR3 protein is CASGSHEQYF. As DNA, the CDR3 is TGTGCCAGCGGGAGCCACGAGCAGTACTTC.